These 24 T cell receptor beta chains share one sample of origin, sequenced in a study of blood T cell repertoires in COVID-19 (dated by TCRdb to about 2020). Libraries were built with the immunoSEQ multiplex PCR assay. TCRdb re-hosts the immuneACCESS table, in-frame sequences only. Its copies lack some clones; in the studies checked, an unresolved V gene accounts for under half of them, and the cause for the rest is not known. The sample table shows about 200,000 clones, and approximately 84% are seen once. The top ten hold about 5% of the sample. Input material: peripheral blood. Receptors were obtained from an elderly woman with acute or convalescent COVID-19.

This chain connects TRBV28 to TRBJ1-2, with D unresolved. V dropped 8 bases and J dropped 8 bases, with 9 bases sitting between them. This CDR3 region has 10 residues. From germline, CDR1 is MDHEN and CDR2 SYDVKM. CDR3: CASGRGGYTF. Written as DNA, the CDR3 is TGTGCCAGCGGGCGAGGGGGCTACACCTTC.

The chain recombines TRBV25-1 with TRBJ1-6, with 7 bases identical to TRBD1. The CDR3 is 12 residues long. With V trimmed by 8 bases and J by 9 bases, 4 bases remained unmatched. CDR1 is MGHDK and CDR2 is SYGVNS in the germline V gene. Written as DNA, the CDR3 is TGTGCCAGCCACAGGGGAACTTCACCCCTCCACTTT. It codes for CASHRGTSPLHF.

V usage is TRBV4-3 and J usage is TRBJ2-1; 15 bases align to TRBD2. This CDR3 has 15 amino acids. V shed 5 bases and J 7 bases; nucleotides not matched to a gene: 3. Germline V gives CDR1 LGHNA, CDR2 YSLEER. As DNA, the CDR3 is TGCGCCAGCAGCTCGGGGACTAGCGGGAGGAATGAGCAGTTCTTC. Translating it yields CASSSGTSGRNEQFF.

This clone was counted only a few times. This chain connects TRBV7-3 to TRBJ2-7; TRBD1 agrees at 7 bases. Germline-derived CDR1 and CDR2 are SGHTA and FQGTGA. The CDR3 is 15 residues long. Unmatched junction bases numbered 13, after V lost 5 bases and J lost 6 bases. CDR3 loop: CASSPQGDRTSEQYF. CDR3 sequence (DNA): TGTGCCAGCAGCCCCCAGGGGGACCGGACCAGCGAGCAGTACTTC.

The chain combines TRBV2 with TRBJ2-2; 10 bases match TRBD2. This CDR3 has 17 amino acids. Germline trimming cut 2 bases from V and 6 bases from J; bases unmatched to any gene: 9. Germline V gives CDR1 SNHLY, CDR2 FYNNEI. The CDR3 is CASSEYRLAGGSGELFF. CDR3 DNA: TGTGCCAGCAGTGAATATAGACTAGCGGGTGGTTCCGGGGAGCTGTTTTTT.

J is TRBJ2-1 and V is TRBV7-2; D uncertain. CDR3 length: 15 residues. V lost 1 base, J lost 0 bases, and 7 bases lay in between. CDR1 is SGHTA, CDR2 FQGNSA, per germline. CDR3 DNA sequence: TGTGCCAGCAGCTTAGACTGGAGCTCCTACAATGAGCAGTTCTTC. It translates to CASSLDWSSYNEQFF.

This chain links TRBV28 with TRBJ2-1; perhaps TRBD2 as D (6 bases). Trimming shortened V by 5 bases and J by 0 bases, and 14 bases separated the two germline ends. The CDR3 length is 16 residues. Germline-derived CDR1 and CDR2 are MDHEN and SYDVKM. CDR3 nucleotides: TGTGCCAGCAGTGCCCTAGCGCCCAGCTCCTACAATGAGCAGTTCTTC. It codes for CASSALAPSSYNEQFF. The full variable domain, with the rest looked up from reference TRBV28 and TRBJ2-1, is DVKVTQSSRYLVKRTGEKVFLECVQDMDHENMFWYRQDPGLGLRLIYFSYDVKMKEKGDIPEGYSVSREKKERFSLILESASTNQTSMYLCASSALAPSSYNEQFFGPGTRLTVL.

This sequence joins TRBV10-3 and TRBJ2-3, with D perhaps TRBD2 (6 bases). The CDR3 contains 14 residues. Germline CDR1 reads ENHRY; CDR2 reads SYGVKD. Trimming cost V 6 bases and J 4 bases, with 14 bases left between them. The CDR3 sequence is CAISPAASADTQYF. CDR3 nucleotides: TGTGCCATCAGCCCCGCCGCTAGCGCAGATACGCAGTATTTT.

This chain joins TRBV29-1 and TRBJ1-2, with 7 nucleotides matching TRBD1. The CDR3 runs to 12 residues. V shed 8 bases and J 4 bases; nucleotides not matched to a gene: 7. Germline loops: CDR1 SQVTM, CDR2 ANQGSEA. DNA of the CDR3: TGCAGCACCATACAGGGGTCCTATGGCTACACCTTC. Protein product: CSTIQGSYGYTF.

With respect to this clone: In the same sample, other DNA sequences code for this CDR3. The rearrangement uses TRBV6-5 and TRBJ2-1; TRBD2 agrees at 9 bases. After removal of 3 bases from V and 1 base from J, the junction contained 1 base not matched to a gene. Germline loops: CDR1 MNHEY, CDR2 SVGAGI. There are 15 residues in the CDR3. CDR3 nucleotide sequence: TGTGCCAGCAGTTATAGCGGGGGATCCTACAATGAGCAGTTCTTC. Translating gives CASSYSGGSYNEQFF.

The genes are TRBV2 and TRBJ1-2; 8 nucleotides match TRBD1. Per germline, CDR1 SNHLY and CDR2 FYNNEI. This CDR3 comprises 13 residues. V was clipped by 3 bases and J by 8 bases; unmatched bases: 5. CDR3 DNA: TGTGCCAGCAGTGAGCAGGGGGCGAGGGGCTACACCTTC. It encodes CASSEQGARGYTF.

The chain links TRBV15 to TRBJ2-5; D is perhaps TRBD2 (6 bases). In germline, CDR1 is LNHNV, CDR2 YYDKDF (reference sequence). There are 13 residues in the CDR3. Trimming removed 11 bases at V and 5 bases at J, with 18 bases between. CDR3 residues: CAVSRAGWETQYF. DNA of the CDR3: TGTGCCGTTTCGCGTGCGGGATGGGAGACCCAGTACTTC.

The rearrangement joins TRBV7-9 to TRBJ2-5; tentatively, D is TRBD2 (6 bases). From germline, CDR1 is SEHNR and CDR2 FQNEAQ (reference sequence). The CDR3 contains 16 residues. Trimming stripped 5 bases from V and 3 bases from J, with 19 bases between. In DNA form, the CDR3 reads TGTGCCAGCAGCCCCCCTGTTCGAATAGCGGAAGAGACCCAGTACTTC. Amino acid sequence: CASSPPVRIAEETQYF.

The rearrangement uses TRBV10-1 and TRBJ2-2; 7 bases agree with TRBD2. The CDR3 has 15 amino acids. Trimming took 6 bases from V and 8 from J; bases not matched to a gene: 12. Germline CDR1 reads WNHNN; CDR2 reads SYGVQD (reference sequence). The CDR3 DNA reads as TGCGCCAGCAGGAATAGACTAGCCCGAGGGGGGGAGCTGTTTTTT. This encodes CASRNRLARGGELFF.

The rearrangement links TRBV7-2 to TRBJ2-7, with TRBD1 matching 10 bases. The CDR3 is 15 amino acids. CDR1 is SGHTA, CDR2 FQGNSA, per germline. J was trimmed by 1 base and V by 5 bases; bases with no gene match: 5. The DNA for the CDR3 is TGTGCCAGCAGCCAGACAGGGGGCAGATCCTACGAGCAGTACTTC. It yields the protein CASSQTGGRSYEQYF. The whole variable domain, remainder taken from reference TRBV7-2 and TRBJ2-7, is GAGVSQSPSNKVTEKGKDVELRCDPISGHTALYWYRQSLGQGLEFLIYFQGNSAPDKSGLPSDRFSAERTGGSVSTLTIQRTQQEDSAVYLCASSQTGGRSYEQYFGPGTRLTVT.

The chain has TRBV7-8 and TRBJ2-5, with TRBD2 as a possible D gene (7 bases). The CDR3 has 14 residues. Trimming stripped 1 base from V and 5 bases from J, with 11 bases between. Germline CDR1 and CDR2: SGHVS and FQNEAQ. The CDR3 sequence: CASSLGGGVETQYF. CDR3 DNA sequence: TGTGCCAGCAGCTTAGGGGGGGGCGTGGAGACCCAGTACTTC.

The chain joins TRBV28 to TRBJ1-2; D might be TRBD1 (6 bases). Trimming cost V 2 bases and J 10 bases, with 11 bases left between them. The CDR3 loop spans 12 amino acids. Germline CDR1 reads MDHEN; CDR2 reads SYDVKM. CDR3 protein: CASSLEQGDYTF. The CDR3 bases are TGTGCCAGCAGTTTAGAACAGGGTGACTACACCTTC.

CDR3 DNA: TGTGCCAGCAGTCTAGAGGGCGGGAGTGCAGATACGCAGTATTTT. It encodes CASSLEGGSADTQYF. The chain combines TRBV7-9 with TRBJ2-3; 7 positions match TRBD2. Looked up from germline, CDR1 is SEHNR and CDR2 is FQNEAQ (reference sequence). The CDR3 is 15 amino acids. The V gene end was trimmed by 6 bases and the J gene end by 4 bases; junction bases not matched to a gene: 10.

This clone was detected once. The V and J genes are TRBV6-2 or TRBV6-3 and TRBJ2-3; 8 positions agree with TRBD2. Germline values: CDR1 MNHEY, CDR2 SVGEGT. The V and J ends lost 0 bases and 1 base, in that order; junction bases with no gene match: 0. The CDR3 has 15 residues. This CDR3 reads CASSYSTSGTDTQYF. The CDR3 DNA sequence: TGTGCCAGCAGTTACTCGACTAGCGGCACAGATACGCAGTATTTT.

The CDR3 DNA sequence: TGTGCCAGCACCCAGGGAGGGGGTGGGTTGGAGACCCAGTACTTC. Translated: CASTQGGGGLETQYF. V and J are TRBV7-2 and TRBJ2-5; TRBD2 is a possible D gene (7 bases). The CDR3 extends over 15 amino acids. The germline V gene encodes CDR1 SGHTA and CDR2 FQGNSA. The V end was cut by 7 bases, the J end by 5 bases, with 20 bases between.

V is TRBV9 and J is TRBJ2-2, with D perhaps TRBD1 (5 bases). V lost 9 bases and J 2 bases, leaving 11 bases between the germline ends. The germline gives CDR1 SGDLS, CDR2 YYNGEE. The CDR3 consists of 13 residues. The CDR3 DNA reads as TGTGCCACCGGTGGACAAAACACCGGGGAGCTGTTTTTT. This encodes CATGGQNTGELFF.

This chain connects TRBV7-2 to TRBJ2-1; TRBD2 matches 13 bases. The CDR3 contains 15 residues. Germline CDR1 is SGHTA and CDR2 is FQGNSA. The V gene end was trimmed by 4 bases and the J gene end by 9 bases; junction bases not matched to a gene: 6. The CDR3 region has the DNA TGTGCCAGCAGCTCCGGGACTAGCGGGAAGAGTGAGCAGTTCTTC. Translating it yields CASSSGTSGKSEQFF.

To note about this clone: Other DNA sequences in this specimen translate into the identical CDR3. The chain has TRBV18 and TRBJ2-1; 8 nucleotides agree with TRBD2. V shed 3 bases, J shed 7 bases, and the junction held 8 bases outside the gene matches. The germline V gene has CDR1 KGHSH and CDR2 LQKENI. This CDR3 contains 15 residues. The CDR3 sequence: CASSPGREGRNEQFF. The CDR3 region has the DNA TGTGCCAGCTCACCGGGCCGGGAGGGGAGGAATGAGCAGTTCTTC.

This chain joins TRBV10-3 and TRBJ1-2, with D possibly matching TRBD1 (6 bases). Germline V gene lookup returns CDR1 ENHRY and CDR2 SYGVKD. The CDR3 has 14 amino acids. Trimming removed 7 bases at V and 5 bases at J, with 17 bases between. The CDR3 region is CAINGQNVNYGYTF. CDR3 in DNA: TGTGCCATCAACGGACAGAATGTAAATTATGGCTACACCTTC.